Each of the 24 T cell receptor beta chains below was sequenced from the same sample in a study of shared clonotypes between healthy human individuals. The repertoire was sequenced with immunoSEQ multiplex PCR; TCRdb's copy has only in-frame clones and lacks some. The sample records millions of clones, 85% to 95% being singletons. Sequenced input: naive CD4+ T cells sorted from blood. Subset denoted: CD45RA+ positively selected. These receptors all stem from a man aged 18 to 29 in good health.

The CDR3 bases are TGTGCCAGCACTAGACAGGGGGCGCAGGGTGTGGCTGAAGCTTTCTTT. Amino acids: CASTRQGAQGVAEAFF. The gene calls are TRBV25-1 and TRBJ1-1; 10 bases match TRBD1. The CDR3 extends over 16 amino acids. V gave up 7 bases and J gave up 6 bases; unmatched junction bases: 14. The germline V gene encodes CDR1 MGHDK and CDR2 SYGVNS.

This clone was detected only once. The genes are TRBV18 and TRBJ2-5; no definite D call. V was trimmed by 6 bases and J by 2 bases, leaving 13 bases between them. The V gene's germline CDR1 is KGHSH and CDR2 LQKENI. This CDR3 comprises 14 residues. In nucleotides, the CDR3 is TGTGCCAGCTCCCGCCGCGCCCAACAAGAGACCCAGTACTTC. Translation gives CASSRRAQQETQYF.

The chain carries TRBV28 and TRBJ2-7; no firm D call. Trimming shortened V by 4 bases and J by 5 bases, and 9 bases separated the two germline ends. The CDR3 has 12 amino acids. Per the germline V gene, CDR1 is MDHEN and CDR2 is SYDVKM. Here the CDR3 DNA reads TGTGCCAGCAGTTCGACGTGGAACGAGCAGTACTTC. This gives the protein CASSSTWNEQYF.

The CDR3 here is CASRDRAHEQYF. CDR3 nucleotides: TGTGCCAGCCGGGACAGGGCCCACGAGCAGTACTTC. This sequence joins TRBV27 and TRBJ2-7, with 9 bases matching TRBD1. V lost 8 bases to trimming and J lost 5 bases; unmatched junction nucleotides: 4. From germline, CDR1 is MNHEY and CDR2 SMNVEV (reference sequence). The CDR3 runs to 12 residues.

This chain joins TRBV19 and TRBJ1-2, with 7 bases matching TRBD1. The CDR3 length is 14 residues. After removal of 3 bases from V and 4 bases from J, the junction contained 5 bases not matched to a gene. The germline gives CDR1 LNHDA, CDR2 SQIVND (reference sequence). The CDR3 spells CASSILQGPYGYTF. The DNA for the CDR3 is TGTGCCAGTAGTATCCTACAGGGGCCCTATGGCTACACCTTC.

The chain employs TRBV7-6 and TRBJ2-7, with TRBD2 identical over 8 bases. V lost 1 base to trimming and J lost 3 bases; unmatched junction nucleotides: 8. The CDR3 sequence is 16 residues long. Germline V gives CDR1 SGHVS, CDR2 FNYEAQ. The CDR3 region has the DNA TGTGCCAGCAGCTTAGGAATTAGCGGGATGGGCTACGAGCAGTACTTC. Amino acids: CASSLGISGMGYEQYF.

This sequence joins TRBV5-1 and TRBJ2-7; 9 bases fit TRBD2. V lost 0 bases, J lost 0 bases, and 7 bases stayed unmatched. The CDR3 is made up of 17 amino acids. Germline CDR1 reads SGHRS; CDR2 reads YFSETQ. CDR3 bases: TGCGCCAGCAGCTTGGGGGGACTAGCTGAGAGCTCCTACGAGCAGTACTTC. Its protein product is CASSLGGLAESSYEQYF.

DNA for the CDR3: TGTGCCAGCAGCTCCGGACTGATTAATGAAAAACTGTTTTTT. It yields the protein CASSSGLINEKLFF. The J gene is TRBJ1-4, the V gene TRBV7-9; D is ambiguous. Germline V gene sequence: CDR1 SEHNR, CDR2 FQNEAQ (reference sequence). The CDR3 runs to 14 residues. V lost 4 bases and J 4 bases, leaving 10 bases between the germline ends.

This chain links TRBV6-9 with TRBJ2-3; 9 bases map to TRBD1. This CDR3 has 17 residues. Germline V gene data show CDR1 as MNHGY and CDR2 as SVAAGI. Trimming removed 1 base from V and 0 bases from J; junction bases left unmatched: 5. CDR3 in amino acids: CASSYFTGGFSTDTQYF. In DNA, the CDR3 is TGTGCCAGCAGTTATTTCACAGGGGGCTTCAGCACAGATACGCAGTATTTT.

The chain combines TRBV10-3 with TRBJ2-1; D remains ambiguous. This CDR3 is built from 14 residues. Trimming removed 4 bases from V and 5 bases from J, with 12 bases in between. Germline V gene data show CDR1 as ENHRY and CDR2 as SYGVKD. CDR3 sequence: CAISAHGLDNEQFF. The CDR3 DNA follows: TGTGCCATCAGTGCCCACGGCTTAGACAATGAGCAGTTCTTC.

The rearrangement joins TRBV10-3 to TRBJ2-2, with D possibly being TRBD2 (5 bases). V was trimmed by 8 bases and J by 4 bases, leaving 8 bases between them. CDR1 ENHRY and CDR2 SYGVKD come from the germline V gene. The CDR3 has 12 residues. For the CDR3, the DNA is TGTGCCATCTTCAGCGGCACCGGGGAGCTGTTTTTT. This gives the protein CAIFSGTGELFF.

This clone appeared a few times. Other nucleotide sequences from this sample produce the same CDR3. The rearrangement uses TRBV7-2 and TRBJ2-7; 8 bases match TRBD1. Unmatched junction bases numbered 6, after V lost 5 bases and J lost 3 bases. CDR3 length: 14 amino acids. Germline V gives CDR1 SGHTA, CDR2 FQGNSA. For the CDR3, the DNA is TGTGCCAGCAGCCCCGGGACAGGCCGCTACGAGCAGTACTTC. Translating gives CASSPGTGRYEQYF.

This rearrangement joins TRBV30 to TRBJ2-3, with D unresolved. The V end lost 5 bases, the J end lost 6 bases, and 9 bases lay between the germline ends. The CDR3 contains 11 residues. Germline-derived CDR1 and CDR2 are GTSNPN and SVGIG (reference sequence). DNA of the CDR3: TGTGCCTGGGGCCCGGTGGATACGCAGTATTTT. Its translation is CAWGPVDTQYF.

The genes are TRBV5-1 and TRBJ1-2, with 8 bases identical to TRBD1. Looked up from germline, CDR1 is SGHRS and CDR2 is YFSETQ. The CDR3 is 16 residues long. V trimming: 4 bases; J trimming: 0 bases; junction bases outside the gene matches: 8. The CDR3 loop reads CASSPTSDRANYGYTF. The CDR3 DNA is TGCGCCAGCAGCCCCACATCGGACAGGGCTAACTATGGCTACACCTTC.

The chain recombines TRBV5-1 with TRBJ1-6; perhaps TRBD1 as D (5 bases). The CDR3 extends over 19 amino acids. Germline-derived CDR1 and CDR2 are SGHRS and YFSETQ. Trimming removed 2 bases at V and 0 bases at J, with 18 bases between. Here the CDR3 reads CASSLGRDGQSSYNSPLHF. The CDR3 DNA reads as TGCGCCAGCAGCTTAGGACGGGACGGCCAGAGCTCCTATAATTCACCCCTCCACTTT.

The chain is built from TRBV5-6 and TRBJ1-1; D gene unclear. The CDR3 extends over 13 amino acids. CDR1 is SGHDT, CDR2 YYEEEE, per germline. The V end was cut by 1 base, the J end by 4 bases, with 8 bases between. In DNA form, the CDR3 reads TGTGCCAGCAGCTTGCAACGGATCACTGAAGCTTTCTTT. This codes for CASSLQRITEAFF.

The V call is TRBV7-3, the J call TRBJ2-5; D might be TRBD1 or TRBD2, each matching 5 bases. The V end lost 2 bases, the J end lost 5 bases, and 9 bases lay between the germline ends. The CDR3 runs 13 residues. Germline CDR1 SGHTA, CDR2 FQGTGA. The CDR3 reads CASSLGTLETQYF. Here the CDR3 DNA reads TGTGCCAGCAGCTTAGGGACCCTGGAGACCCAGTACTTC.

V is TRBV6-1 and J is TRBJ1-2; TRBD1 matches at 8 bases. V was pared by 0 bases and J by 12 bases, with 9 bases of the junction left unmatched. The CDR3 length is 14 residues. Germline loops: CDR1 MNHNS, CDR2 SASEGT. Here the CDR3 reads CASSEAGQGPRHTF. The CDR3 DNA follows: TGTGCCAGCAGTGAAGCAGGACAGGGACCCCGCCACACCTTC.

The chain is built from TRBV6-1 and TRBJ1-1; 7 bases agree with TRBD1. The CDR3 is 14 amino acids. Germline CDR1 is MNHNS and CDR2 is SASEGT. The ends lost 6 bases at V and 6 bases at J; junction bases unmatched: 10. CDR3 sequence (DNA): TGTGCCAGCAGCGTACAGGGGACGATCTCTGAAGCTTTCTTT. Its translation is CASSVQGTISEAFF.

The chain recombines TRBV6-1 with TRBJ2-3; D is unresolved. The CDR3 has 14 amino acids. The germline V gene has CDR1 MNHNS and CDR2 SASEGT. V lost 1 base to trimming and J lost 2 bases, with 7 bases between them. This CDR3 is CASSEGTVTDTQYF. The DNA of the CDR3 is TGTGCCAGCAGTGAAGGGACGGTCACAGATACGCAGTATTTT.

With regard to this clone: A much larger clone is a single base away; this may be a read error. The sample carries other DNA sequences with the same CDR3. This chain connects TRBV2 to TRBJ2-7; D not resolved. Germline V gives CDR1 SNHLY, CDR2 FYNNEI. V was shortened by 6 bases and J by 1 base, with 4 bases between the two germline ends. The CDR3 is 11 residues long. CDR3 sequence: CASSISYEQYF. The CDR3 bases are TGTGCCAGCAGCATATCCTACGAGCAGTACTTC.

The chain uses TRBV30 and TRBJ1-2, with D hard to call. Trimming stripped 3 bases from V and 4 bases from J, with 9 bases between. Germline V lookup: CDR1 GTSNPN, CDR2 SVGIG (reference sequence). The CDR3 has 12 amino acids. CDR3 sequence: CAWSPLSYGYTF. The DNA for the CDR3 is TGTGCCTGGAGCCCTCTTTCCTATGGCTACACCTTC. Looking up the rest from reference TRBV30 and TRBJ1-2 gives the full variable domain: SQTIHQWPATLVQPVGSPLSLECTVEGTSNPNLYWYRQAAGRGLQLLFYSVGIGQISSEVPQNLSASRPQDRQFILSSKKLLLSDSGFYLCAWSPLSYGYTFGSGTRLTVV.

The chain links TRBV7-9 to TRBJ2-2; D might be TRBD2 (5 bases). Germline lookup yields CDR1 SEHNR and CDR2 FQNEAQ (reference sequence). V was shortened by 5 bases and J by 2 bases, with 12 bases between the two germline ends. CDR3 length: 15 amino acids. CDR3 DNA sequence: TGTGCCAGCAGCCCCGGCAGGACTAACACCGGGGAGCTGTTTTTT. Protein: CASSPGRTNTGELFF.

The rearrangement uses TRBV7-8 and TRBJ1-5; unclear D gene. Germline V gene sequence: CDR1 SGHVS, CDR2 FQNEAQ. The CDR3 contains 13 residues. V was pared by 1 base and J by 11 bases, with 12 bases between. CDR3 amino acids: CASSLGGSDSQHF. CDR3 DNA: TGTGCCAGCAGCTTAGGGGGTTCGGATTCCCAGCATTTT.